This record concerns one T cell receptor beta chain sequence. Its antigen is unidentified. The data stem from a study of TIL therapy for anti-PD-1-resistant metastatic lung cancer. Study-wide context: Tumors were harvested before any PD-1/PD-L1 blockade. The study's findings and limits: The cohort had more treatment-naive, never-smoker and oncogene-addicted patients than typical.

Stated time point: pre-treatment sample, taken before nivolumab and TIL therapy. The CDR3 is 14 amino acids. CDR1 SGDLS and CDR2 YYNGEE come from the germline V gene. Trimming removed 2 bases at V and 1 base at J, with 9 bases between. The immunoSEQ assay was v3. Produced via immunoSEQ multiplex PCR; TCRdb's table is partial and in-frame only. The repertoire consists of about 32,000 clones, with about 79% occurring once and the leading ten covering about 2.5%. The TCR was taken from a woman between 30 and 85 years old with non-small cell lung cancer. Sequenced here: blood, sampled at baseline. This chain joins TRBV9 and TRBJ2-5, with D possibly matching TRBD2 (6 bases). CDR3 protein: CASSVELAQETQYF. The CDR3 bases are TGTGCCAGCAGCGTGGAACTAGCCCAAGAGACCCAGTACTTC.